This TCR beta chain was recorded in a study of shared clonotypes between healthy human individuals. This table comes from immunoSEQ multiplex PCR, and its TCRdb copy is limited to in-frame clones, with some not included. Of about 820,000 clones listed, approximately 92% are singletons. Germline CDR1 MNHEY, CDR2 SVGAGI. The CDR3 loop spans 13 amino acids. Trimming removed 2 bases at V and 3 bases at J, with 8 bases between. Findings and limits, study-wide: Some naive CD4 clonotypes, 4.5% to 5.5%, turned up in common across several donors. Generation of non-shared clonotypes was less probable than generation of clonotypes shared by all four donors.

CD8 cells classed as naive were CD45RO-negative and positively selected for CCR7, excluding terminally differentiated effector memory CD45RA+ cells. Note on this clone: What it binds is unknown.

Sequenced material: naive CD8+ T cells sorted from blood. The receptor was isolated from a man younger than 45 in good health. The gene calls are TRBV6-5 and TRBJ2-7; the D is unclear. Written as DNA, the CDR3 is TGTGCCAGCAGTTACGAATTTAACTACGAGCAGTACTTC. This codes for CASSYEFNYEQYF.